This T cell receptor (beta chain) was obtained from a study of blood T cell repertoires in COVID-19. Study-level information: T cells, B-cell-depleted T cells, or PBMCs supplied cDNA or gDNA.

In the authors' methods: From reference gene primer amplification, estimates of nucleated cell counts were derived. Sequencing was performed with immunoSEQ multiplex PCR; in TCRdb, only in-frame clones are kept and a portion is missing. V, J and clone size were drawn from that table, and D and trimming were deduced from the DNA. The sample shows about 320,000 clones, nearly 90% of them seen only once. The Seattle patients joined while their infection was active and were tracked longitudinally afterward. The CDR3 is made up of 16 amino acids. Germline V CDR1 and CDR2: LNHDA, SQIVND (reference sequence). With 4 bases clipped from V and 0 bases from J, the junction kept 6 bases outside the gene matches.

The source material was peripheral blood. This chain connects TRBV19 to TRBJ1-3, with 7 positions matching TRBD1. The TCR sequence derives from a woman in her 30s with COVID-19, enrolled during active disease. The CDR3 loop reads CASSTYGTASGNTIYF. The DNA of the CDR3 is TGTGCCAGTAGTACTTATGGGACAGCCTCTGGAAACACCATATATTTT.